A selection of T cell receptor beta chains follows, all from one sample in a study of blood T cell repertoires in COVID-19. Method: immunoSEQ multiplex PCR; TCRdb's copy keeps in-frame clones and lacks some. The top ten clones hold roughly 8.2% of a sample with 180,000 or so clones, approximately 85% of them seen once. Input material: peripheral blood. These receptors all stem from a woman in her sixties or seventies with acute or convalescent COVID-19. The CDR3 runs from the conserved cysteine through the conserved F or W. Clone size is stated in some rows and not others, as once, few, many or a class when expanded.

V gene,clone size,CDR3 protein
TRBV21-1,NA,CASSKFTGQARLRGHF
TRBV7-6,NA,CASSIAGLAGAETQYF
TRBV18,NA,CASSRDGGYTGELFF
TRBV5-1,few,CASSLEGRSGTDTQYF
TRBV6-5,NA,CASRPTSYEQYF
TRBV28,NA,CATLYRAGYEQYF
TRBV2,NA,CASRGQGVGQPQHF
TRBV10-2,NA,CASNDRGRVNEQFF
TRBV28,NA,CASYSAGRNQPQHF
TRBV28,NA,CASSFAGGRAEAFF
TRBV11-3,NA,CASSRKGVSTDTQYF
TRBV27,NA,CASSFGVPTNYGYTF
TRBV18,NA,CASSSGHEGGYTF
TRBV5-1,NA,CASSLWAQGTRYEQYF
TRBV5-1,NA,CASSLSPRQGAETQYF
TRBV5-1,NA,CASSLDISYGYTF
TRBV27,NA,CASSVQGAGNEQFF
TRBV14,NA,CASSQEIRVLGNEQFF
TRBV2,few,CARRDSLYTEAFF
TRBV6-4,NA,CASSEQGSGELFF
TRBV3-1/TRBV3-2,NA,CASSQVGRGQYIRYEQYF
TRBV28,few,CASSWGSNQPQHF
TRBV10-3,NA,CAISGGTASGNEQFF
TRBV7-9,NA,CASSSGTFAEQFF
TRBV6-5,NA,CASSLESYEQYF